These 23 T cell receptor beta chains came from one sample sequenced in a study of cytomegalovirus exposure and HLA in healthy donors. PCR employed 60 Vbeta and 13 Jbeta primers. This table comes from immunoSEQ multiplex PCR, and its TCRdb copy is limited to in-frame clones, with some not included. This table has around 140,000 clones, just under 80% appearing once. The sample taken for sequencing was PBMCs. The receptors were gathered from a woman younger than 30 in good health and CMV-seronegative.

In regard to this clone: One end of the junction does not line up with germline, which may come from a read error. The V gene is TRBV29-1, the J gene TRBJ1-2; TRBD1 agrees at 9 bases. This CDR3 has 13 amino acids. Per the germline V gene, CDR1 is SQVTM and CDR2 is ANQGSEA. The CDR3 DNA reads TGCAACGTTGATAAGGGACAGGGAGGGGGCTACACCTTC. Protein: CNVDKGQGGGYTF.

Written as DNA, the CDR3 is TGTGCCAGTAGTATGACAGGGAGGGAGACCCAGTACTTC. Translated: CASSMTGRETQYF. The chain has TRBV19 and TRBJ2-5; maybe TRBD1 (7 bases). V was clipped by 3 bases and J by 5 bases, with 10 bases between them. Germline values: CDR1 LNHDA, CDR2 SQIVND (reference sequence). The CDR3 covers 13 residues.

This clone has a single count. The J gene is TRBJ2-7, the V gene TRBV6-5; 10 bases are a match to TRBD1. This CDR3 region has 16 residues. The trim removed 2 bases at V and 2 bases at J, leaving 6 bases unmatched. Looked up from germline, CDR1 is MNHEY and CDR2 is SVGAGI. In DNA, the CDR3 is TGTGCCAGCAGTTACGTGTACGGGACAGGGGCCTACGAGCAGTACTTC. It codes for CASSYVYGTGAYEQYF.

This sequence joins TRBV5-1 and TRBJ2-3, with D maybe TRBD2 (6 bases). Trimming pared 6 bases from V and 5 bases from J, leaving 19 bases between. The CDR3 consists of 15 residues. Germline lookup yields CDR1 SGHRS and CDR2 YFSETQ. In nucleotides, the CDR3 is TGCGCCAGCACAAGTACGGGAGCGGTGGGAGATACGCAGTATTTT. Its translation: CASTSTGAVGDTQYF.

This clone was detected only a few times. The chain's CDR3 is CASSQGGGEQFF. CDR3 nucleotides: TGTGCCAGCAGCCAAGGGGGGGGTGAGCAGTTCTTC. This rearrangement joins TRBV14 to TRBJ2-1, with 7 bases aligning to TRBD2. Trimming took 1 base from V and 9 from J; bases not matched to a gene: 0. Germline V gene lookup returns CDR1 SGHDN and CDR2 FVKESK. The CDR3 is 12 amino acids. Looking up the rest from reference TRBV14 and TRBJ2-1 gives the full variable domain: EAGVTQFPSHSVIEKGQTVTLRCDPISGHDNLYWYRRVMGKEIKFLLHFVKESKQDESGMPNNRFLAERTGGTYSTLKVQPAELEDSGVYFCASSQGGGEQFFGPGTRLTVL.

This sequence joins TRBV7-2 and TRBJ1-2; 8 bases map to TRBD1. CDR1 is SGHTA, CDR2 FQGNSA, per germline. V gave up 5 bases and J gave up 7 bases; unmatched junction bases: 6. This CDR3 has 13 residues. The CDR3 DNA reads TGTGCCAGCAGCAAGACAGGGGCAAGTGGCTACACCTTC. Translated, it gives CASSKTGASGYTF. The full variable domain, completed using reference TRBV7-2 and TRBJ1-2, is GAGVSQSPSNKVTEKGKDVELRCDPISGHTALYWYRQSLGQGLEFLIYFQGNSAPDKSGLPSDRFSAERTGGSVSTLTIQRTQQEDSAVYLCASSKTGASGYTFGSGTRLTVV.

The chain is built from TRBV30 and TRBJ2-1, with TRBD2 as a possible D gene (6 bases). V shed 5 bases and J shed 6 bases, with 20 bases lying between them. Looked up from germline, CDR1 is GTSNPN and CDR2 is SVGIG (reference sequence). The CDR3 contains 15 residues. Here the CDR3 DNA reads TGTGCCTGGGACCCCGGACTCCCGGGGGTCAATGAGCAGTTCTTC. Its protein is CAWDPGLPGVNEQFF.

V and J are TRBV6-4 and TRBJ1-1; D unresolved. This CDR3 has 14 amino acids. The germline gives CDR1 MRHNA, CDR2 SNTAGT. The V and J ends lost 3 bases and 5 bases respectively, with 13 bases between them. The CDR3 region is CASSELGGQTEAFF. The CDR3 DNA follows: TGTGCCAGCAGTGAGTTAGGAGGGCAAACTGAAGCTTTCTTT.

This sequence joins TRBV5-1 and TRBJ2-3, with D possibly being TRBD2 (6 bases). The CDR3 covers 16 residues. CDR1 and CDR2 (germline): SGHRS, YFSETQ. The germline V and J ends were trimmed by 0 bases and 7 bases, with 18 bases remaining between them. The CDR3 is CASSLELAGLGNTQYF. In nucleotides, the CDR3 is TGCGCCAGCAGCTTGGAGCTGGCGGGACTGGGAAATACGCAGTATTTT.

This chain links TRBV7-9 with TRBJ2-3; 7 positions match TRBD2. The CDR3 is 16 residues long. J lost 2 bases, V lost 6 bases, and 11 bases had no gene match. Germline V gene data show CDR1 as SEHNR and CDR2 as FQNEAQ (reference sequence). CDR3 region: CASRDLGAGNTDTQYF. The CDR3 nucleotides read TGTGCCAGCAGGGACCTCGGAGCGGGAAACACAGATACGCAGTATTTT.

The V call is TRBV5-1, the J call TRBJ2-7; D perhaps matches TRBD2 (6 bases). V lost 4 bases, J lost 0 bases, and 23 bases lay in between. The germline gives CDR1 SGHRS, CDR2 YFSETQ. This CDR3 region has 18 residues. The CDR3 reads CASSLLAPGIQNSYEQYF. For the CDR3, the DNA is TGCGCCAGCAGCCTCCTAGCGCCCGGGATTCAGAACTCCTACGAGCAGTACTTC.

This clone occurred once. The chain couples TRBV2 to TRBJ1-2, with unresolved D. V lost 2 bases, J lost 8 bases, and 12 bases lay in between. Germline CDR1 is SNHLY and CDR2 is FYNNEI. This CDR3 spans 13 amino acids. The DNA for the CDR3 is TGTGCCAGCAGTGAAAACGGAGCCCAGGGCTACACCTTC. It translates to CASSENGAQGYTF.

The chain recombines TRBV19 with TRBJ1-2; TRBD1 might be the D (6 bases). The germline gives CDR1 LNHDA, CDR2 SQIVND (reference sequence). The length of the CDR3 is 16 residues. V was cut by 7 bases and J by 0 bases, with 18 bases left in between. CDR3 protein: CASTPTGALPNYGYTF. The CDR3 coding sequence is TGTGCCAGTACCCCGACAGGCGCCCTCCCTAACTATGGCTACACCTTC.

This clone was counted a few times. The CDR3 DNA reads TGTGCCAGCAGGCAGGGGTACACTGAAGCTTTCTTT. Amino acids: CASRQGYTEAFF. The chain is built from TRBV2 and TRBJ1-1; possibly TRBD1 for D (6 bases). CDR1 is SNHLY and CDR2 is FYNNEI in the germline V gene. The V end was cut by 6 bases, the J end by 3 bases, with 8 bases between. The CDR3 totals 12 residues.

The rearrangement uses TRBV9 and TRBJ1-1; D gene uncertain. Germline V gene lookup returns CDR1 SGDLS and CDR2 YYNGEE. Trimming removed 4 bases at V and 0 bases at J, with 13 bases between. The CDR3 loop spans 15 amino acids. DNA for the CDR3: TGTGCCAGCAGCACTAGGACGGACCTGAACACTGAAGCTTTCTTT. This encodes CASSTRTDLNTEAFF.

The chain uses TRBV25-1 and TRBJ1-1; possible D gene TRBD1, 5 bases. Per the germline V gene, CDR1 is MGHDK and CDR2 is SYGVNS. The CDR3 spans 13 residues. CDR3 in DNA: TGTGCAACATTAGGGGCGACGAACACTGAAGCTTTCTTT. The encoded protein is CATLGATNTEAFF.

The chain couples TRBV10-3 to TRBJ2-1; 9 bases are a match to TRBD2. V was pared by 0 bases and J by 6 bases, with 6 bases of the junction left unmatched. Germline CDR1 ENHRY, CDR2 SYGVKD. CDR3 length: 16 amino acids. CDR3 region: CAISESGAGGSNEQFF. CDR3 bases: TGTGCCATCAGTGAGTCCGGAGCGGGAGGTTCCAATGAGCAGTTCTTC.

The chain employs TRBV10-1 and TRBJ2-7; the match to TRBD2 covers 10 bases. The trim removed 0 bases at V and 10 bases at J, leaving 3 bases unmatched. Per the germline V gene, CDR1 is WNHNN and CDR2 is SYGVQD (reference sequence). The CDR3 contains 13 residues. The DNA of the CDR3 is TGCGCCAGCAGTGAGTCGTCTAGCGGGGGCCAGTACTTC. Encoded protein: CASSESSSGGQYF.

The rearrangement joins TRBV7-6 to TRBJ2-7; 10 bases are shared with TRBD2. Germline-derived CDR1 and CDR2 are SGHVS and FNYEAQ. The CDR3 has 18 amino acids. The V and J ends lost 1 base and 3 bases, in that order; junction bases with no gene match: 12. The chain's CDR3 is CASSLVWTSGQRFYEQYF. In DNA form, the CDR3 reads TGTGCCAGCAGCTTAGTGTGGACTAGCGGACAGCGCTTCTACGAGCAGTACTTC.

In this sample, this clone turned up a few times. The rearrangement joins TRBV6-5 to TRBJ2-7; 10 bases match TRBD2. V lost 5 bases, J lost 5 bases, and 6 bases stayed unmatched. CDR3 length: 14 amino acids. The germline CDR1 and CDR2 sequences are MNHEY and SVGAGI. This CDR3 is CASSEREGLNEQYF. As DNA, the CDR3 is TGTGCCAGCAGTGAGCGGGAGGGCCTCAACGAGCAGTACTTC.

This clone was seen more than once but under ten times. CDR3 residues: CASSWGRNTEAFF. CDR3 DNA sequence: TGTGCCAGCAGCTGGGGCCGGAACACTGAAGCTTTCTTT. This rearrangement joins TRBV7-6 to TRBJ1-1; tentative D call: TRBD1 (5 bases). Per germline, CDR1 SGHVS and CDR2 FNYEAQ. The CDR3 runs 13 residues. Trimming pared 4 bases from V and 1 base from J, leaving 7 bases between.

CDR3 loop: CASSPISYEQYF. The CDR3 DNA reads as TGTGCCAGCAGCCCCATCTCCTACGAGCAGTACTTC. The chain links TRBV7-9 to TRBJ2-7; no reliable D call. The germline V and J ends were trimmed by 5 bases and 0 bases, with 5 bases remaining between them. Germline V gives CDR1 SEHNR, CDR2 FQNEAQ (reference sequence). The CDR3 sequence is 12 residues long.

This clone showed up just a few times. The chain couples TRBV5-6 to TRBJ1-1, with TRBD1 as a possible D gene (6 bases). Trimming pared 2 bases from V and 13 bases from J, leaving 18 bases between. The CDR3 consists of 13 residues. From germline, CDR1 is SGHDT and CDR2 YYEEEE. The DNA of the CDR3 is TGTGCCAGCAGCTTAACCGGGGGCGGGGGGATTTTCTTT. Translating it yields CASSLTGGGGIFF.